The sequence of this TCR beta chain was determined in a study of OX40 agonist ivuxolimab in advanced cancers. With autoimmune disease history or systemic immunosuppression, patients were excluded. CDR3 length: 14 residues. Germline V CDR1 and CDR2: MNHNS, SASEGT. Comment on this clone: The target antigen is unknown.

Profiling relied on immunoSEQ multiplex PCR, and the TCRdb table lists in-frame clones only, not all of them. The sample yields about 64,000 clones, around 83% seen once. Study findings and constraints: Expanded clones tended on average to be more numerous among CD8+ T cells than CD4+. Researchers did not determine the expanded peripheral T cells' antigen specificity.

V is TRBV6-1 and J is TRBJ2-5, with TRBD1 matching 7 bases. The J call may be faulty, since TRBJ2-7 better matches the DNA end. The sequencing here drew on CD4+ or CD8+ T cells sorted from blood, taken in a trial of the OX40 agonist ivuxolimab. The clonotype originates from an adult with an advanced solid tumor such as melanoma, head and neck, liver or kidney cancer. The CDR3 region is CASSEQGTAYEQYF. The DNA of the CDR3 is TGTGCCAGCAGTGAACAAGGGACAGCCTACGAGCAGTACTTC.